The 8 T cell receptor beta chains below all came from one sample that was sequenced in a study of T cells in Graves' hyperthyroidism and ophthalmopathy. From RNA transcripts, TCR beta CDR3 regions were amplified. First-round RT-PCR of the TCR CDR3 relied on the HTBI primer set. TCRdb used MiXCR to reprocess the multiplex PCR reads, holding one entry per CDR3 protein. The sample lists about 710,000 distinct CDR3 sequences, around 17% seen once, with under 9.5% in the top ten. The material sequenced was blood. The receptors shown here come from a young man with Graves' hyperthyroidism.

The DNA for the CDR3 is TGCAGTGCTAAACTAGCGGGAGATGTCGTGGATACGCAGTATTTT. It yields the protein CSAKLAGDVVDTQYF. The V and J genes are TRBV20-1 and TRBJ2-3, with TRBD2 matching 11 bases. V dropped 4 bases and J dropped 6; count of bases not matched to a gene: 9. This CDR3 contains 15 residues. Germline-derived CDR1 and CDR2 are DFQATT and SNEGSKA (reference sequence).

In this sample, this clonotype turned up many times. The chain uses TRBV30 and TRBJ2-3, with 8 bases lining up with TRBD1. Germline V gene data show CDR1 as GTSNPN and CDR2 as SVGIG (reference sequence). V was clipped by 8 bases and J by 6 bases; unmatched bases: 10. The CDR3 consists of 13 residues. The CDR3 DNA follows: TGTGCCGTTGACAGGGGACAACGGGATACGCAGTATTTT. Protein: CAVDRGQRDTQYF.

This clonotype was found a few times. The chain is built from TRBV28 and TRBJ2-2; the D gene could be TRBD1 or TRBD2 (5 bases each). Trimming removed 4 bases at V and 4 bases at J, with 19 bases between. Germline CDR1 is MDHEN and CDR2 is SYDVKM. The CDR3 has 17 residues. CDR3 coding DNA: TGTGCCAGCAGTTACCGTGACCCCTCTGGGGGCACCGGGGAGCTGTTTTTT. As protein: CASSYRDPSGGTGELFF.

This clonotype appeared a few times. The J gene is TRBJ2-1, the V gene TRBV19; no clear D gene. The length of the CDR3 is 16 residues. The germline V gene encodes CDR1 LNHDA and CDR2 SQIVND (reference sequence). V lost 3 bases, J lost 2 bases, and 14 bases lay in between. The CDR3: CASSISFSYTYNEQFF. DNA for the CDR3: TGTGCCAGTAGTATCTCCTTTAGCTACACCTACAATGAGCAGTTCTTC.

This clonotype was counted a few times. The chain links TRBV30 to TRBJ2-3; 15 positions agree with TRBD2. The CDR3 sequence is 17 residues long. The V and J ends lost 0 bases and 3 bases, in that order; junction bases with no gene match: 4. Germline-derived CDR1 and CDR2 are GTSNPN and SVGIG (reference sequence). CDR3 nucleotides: TGTGCCTGGAGTGTCCTAGGACTAGCGGGAGGGACAGATACGCAGTATTTT. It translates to CAWSVLGLAGGTDTQYF.

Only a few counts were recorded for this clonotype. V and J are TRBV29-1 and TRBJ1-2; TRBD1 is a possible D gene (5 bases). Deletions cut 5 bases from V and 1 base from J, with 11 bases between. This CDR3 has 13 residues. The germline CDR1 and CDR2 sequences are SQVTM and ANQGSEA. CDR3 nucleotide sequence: TGCAGCGTTAGACAGCTACTTAACTATGGCTACACCTTC. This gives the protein CSVRQLLNYGYTF.

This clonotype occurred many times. The CDR3 loop is CASSPPNRVVQDTQYF. The CDR3 nucleotides read TGTGCCAGCTCACCGCCCAACAGGGTGGTACAAGATACGCAGTATTTT. The chain is built from TRBV18 and TRBJ2-3, with D possibly being TRBD1 (6 bases). There are 16 residues in the CDR3. Germline CDR1 KGHSH, CDR2 LQKENI. Trimming pared 3 bases from V and 5 bases from J, leaving 18 bases between.

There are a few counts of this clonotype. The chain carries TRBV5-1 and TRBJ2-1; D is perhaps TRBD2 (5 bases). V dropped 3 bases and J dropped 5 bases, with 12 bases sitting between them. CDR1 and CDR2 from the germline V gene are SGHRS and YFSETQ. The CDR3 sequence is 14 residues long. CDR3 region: CASSYASSNNEQFF. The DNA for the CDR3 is TGCGCCAGCAGCTACGCTAGCAGCAACAATGAGCAGTTCTTC.